This TCR beta chain was retrieved from a study of CD8+ T cells in alopecia areata. RNA was extracted and reverse transcribed into cDNA as the sequencing template. Data came from immunoSEQ multiplex PCR; TCRdb stores just in-frame clones and leaves some out. Among approximately 180,000 clones, around 63% were seen once, and the ten largest hold 1.7%. Study outcomes and limitations: Scalp repertoires also include resident alphabeta T cells from normal skin.

About this clone itself: Antigen: not known.

The TCR sequence derives from a human donor with alopecia areata. The starting material was CD4+ T cells sorted from blood, obtained at week 0.

The CDR3 nucleotides are TGTGCCAGTAGCCCTTCACAGGGGCGCGGACCGTATGGCTACACCTTC. This codes for CASSPSQGRGPYGYTF. The V and J genes are TRBV19 and TRBJ1-2; 7 bases align to TRBD1. The CDR3 runs to 16 residues. CDR1 and CDR2 from the germline V gene are LNHDA and SQIVND (reference sequence). V trimming: 6 bases; J trimming: 5 bases; junction bases outside the gene matches: 15.